This T cell receptor (beta chain) was sequenced in a study of blood T cell repertoires in COVID-19. Original methodology: The authors estimated nucleated cell counts from reference gene primer amplification. The repertoire was sequenced with immunoSEQ multiplex PCR; TCRdb's copy has only in-frame clones and lacks some. The DNA was the basis for D and trimming; V, J and clone size are from that table. Among 150,000 to 200,000 clones, around 87% were seen once, and the ten largest hold 2.7%. Germline CDR1 KGHSH, CDR2 LQKENI. Trimming cost V 2 bases and J 10 bases, with 15 bases left between them. This CDR3 spans 15 amino acids.

Sequenced input: peripheral blood. The clonotype comes from a middle-aged man with active or convalescent COVID-19. J is TRBJ1-6 and V is TRBV18; D is possibly TRBD1 (5 bases). The CDR3 DNA reads as TGTGCCAGCTCACCAAGTCGGGGGTCGGACTCACCCCTCCACTTT. Its protein product is CASSPSRGSDSPLHF.